The 27 T cell receptor beta chains presented below share a single source sample, sequenced in a study of blood T cell repertoires in COVID-19. Sequencing used immunoSEQ multiplex PCR; TCRdb keeps in-frame clones, though not all of them. The sample consists of around 280,000 clones, 90% of them appearing once. Material: PBMCs or T cells enriched from blood (not recorded which). Every receptor here comes from a woman aged 18-29 years with acute COVID-19.

The chain couples TRBV7-8 to TRBJ1-1; D gene unclear. The germline V gene has CDR1 SGHVS and CDR2 FQNEAQ. Deletions cut 4 bases from V and 0 bases from J, with 9 bases between. The CDR3 sequence is 14 residues long. The CDR3 bases are TGTGCCAGCAGCTCCAGTGTGATGAACACTGAAGCTTTCTTT. Residues: CASSSSVMNTEAFF.

The rearrangement links TRBV27 to TRBJ2-7; 8 bases are a match to TRBD1. This CDR3 has 10 amino acids. Germline-derived CDR1 and CDR2 are MNHEY and SMNVEV (reference sequence). The CDR3 bases are TGTCTTGACAGGGGCGACGAGCAGTACTTC. Translating gives CLDRGDEQYF.

V and J are TRBV5-6 and TRBJ2-7, with TRBD1 matching over 10 bases. V was clipped by 4 bases and J by 3 bases; unmatched bases: 4. The CDR3 is made up of 14 amino acids. Germline CDR1 SGHDT, CDR2 YYEEEE. CDR3 coding DNA: TGTGCCAGCAGCAAGGGACAGGGGTTCTACGAGCAGTACTTC. Its translation: CASSKGQGFYEQYF.

The chain links TRBV18 to TRBJ2-2; D is unclear. CDR1 and CDR2 from the germline V gene are KGHSH and LQKENI. Between the trimmed V and J ends, which lost 6 bases and 6 bases, there was a span of 17 bases. This CDR3 region has 15 residues. DNA of the CDR3: TGTGCCAGCTCCCCGGAGTCCGGATCGGCCGGGGAGCTGTTTTTT. Its translation is CASSPESGSAGELFF.

The genes are TRBV27 and TRBJ2-7, with 10 bases that match TRBD1. The CDR3 spans 14 residues. Trimming took 8 bases from V and 2 from J; bases not matched to a gene: 6. Germline V gives CDR1 MNHEY, CDR2 SMNVEV (reference sequence). DNA for the CDR3: TGTGCCAGCGGCCCCGGGACAGGGGCCTACGAGCAGTACTTC. This encodes CASGPGTGAYEQYF.

The chain uses TRBV24-1 and TRBJ2-1; 9 positions agree with TRBD2. Germline CDR1 and CDR2: KGHDR and SFDVKD. CDR3 length equals 14 residues. The V segment lost 5 bases and the J segment 3 bases; nucleotides outside the gene matches: 1. DNA for the CDR3: TGTGCCACCAGTGGTAGCGGGGGCTACAATGAGCAGTTCTTC. This gives the protein CATSGSGGYNEQFF.

The rearrangement joins TRBV18 to TRBJ1-4, with 12 bases identical to TRBD1. CDR1 KGHSH and CDR2 LQKENI come from the germline V gene. V lost 5 bases and J lost 7; bases outside the gene matches: 17. This CDR3 has 19 amino acids. CDR3 region: CASSDTPGTGGNRAEKLFF. The CDR3 coding sequence is TGTGCCAGCTCAGACACTCCCGGGACAGGGGGCAACCGGGCTGAAAAACTGTTTTTT.

In regard to this clone: Other DNA sequences from this sample encode an identical CDR3 as well. J is TRBJ2-7 and V is TRBV30; TRBD2 aligns across 8 bases. The V gene end was trimmed by 0 bases and the J gene end by 4 bases; junction bases not matched to a gene: 5. The CDR3 is 14 residues long. Germline V CDR1 and CDR2: GTSNPN, SVGIG (reference sequence). CDR3 region: CAWSVGLAGYEQYF. As DNA, the CDR3 is TGTGCCTGGAGTGTAGGTCTAGCGGGTTACGAGCAGTACTTC.

The V gene is TRBV7-2, the J gene TRBJ2-7; D is uncertain. The germline CDR1 and CDR2 sequences are SGHTA and FQGNSA. The CDR3 spans 14 residues. Trimming cost V 6 bases and J 1 base, with 13 bases left between them. The CDR3, as DNA: TGTGCCAGCAGGCCCGGTAGTAAGTCCTACGAGCAGTACTTC. Protein sequence: CASRPGSKSYEQYF.

The chain uses TRBV27 and TRBJ2-7; no reliable D call. The V and J ends lost 6 bases and 6 bases respectively, with 18 bases between them. The CDR3 length is 14 residues. CDR1 is MNHEY, CDR2 SMNVEV, per germline (reference sequence). CDR3 nucleotide sequence: TGTGCCAGCAGCCAACCAAGGCGGTCTCCCGAGCAGTACTTC. Residues: CASSQPRRSPEQYF.

The rearrangement uses TRBV5-4 and TRBJ2-1, with TRBD2 matching 9 bases. CDR1 and CDR2 (germline): SGHNT, YYREEE (reference sequence). The CDR3 consists of 20 residues. V was pared by 0 bases and J by 3 bases, with 16 bases of the junction left unmatched. CDR3 DNA: TGTGCCAGCAGCTTGGGTTTCCTAGCGGGATTGAACACGGACTACAATGAGCAGTTCTTC. Its translation is CASSLGFLAGLNTDYNEQFF.

The chain couples TRBV29-1 to TRBJ1-2, with D tentatively TRBD1 (5 bases). Germline V gene data show CDR1 as SQVTM and CDR2 as ANQGSEA. The length of the CDR3 is 15 residues. V lost 6 bases and J lost 5, with 22 bases in between. Here the CDR3 reads CSVHSLGQLPYGYTF. The CDR3 DNA follows: TGCAGCGTACACTCTCTGGGGCAGCTACCTTATGGCTACACCTTC.

The gene calls are TRBV30 and TRBJ2-3; 16 bases agree with TRBD2. The germline gives CDR1 GTSNPN, CDR2 SVGIG (reference sequence). Trimming took 5 bases from V and 2 from J; bases not matched to a gene: 19. CDR3 length equals 21 residues. The CDR3 DNA reads TGTGCCTGGGGGACTAGCGGGAGGGCCTACACTTCCGCGGGGAACACAGATACGCAGTATTTT. It codes for CAWGTSGRAYTSAGNTDTQYF.

The J gene is TRBJ1-1, the V gene TRBV5-1; TRBD1 might be the D (5 bases). CDR1 and CDR2 (germline): SGHRS, YFSETQ. This CDR3 spans 13 amino acids. The V and J ends lost 5 bases and 2 bases respectively, with 10 bases between them. The CDR3 spells CASRSGANTEAFF. Here the CDR3 DNA reads TGCGCCAGCAGATCTGGGGCAAACACTGAAGCTTTCTTT. The full variable domain, with the rest looked up from reference TRBV5-1 and TRBJ1-1, is KAGVTQTPRYLIKTRGQQVTLSCSPISGHRSVSWYQQTPGQGLQFLFEYFSETQRNKGNFPGRFSGRQFSNSRSEMNVSTLELGDSALYLCASRSGANTEAFFGQGTRLTVV.

The J gene is TRBJ1-1, the V gene TRBV28; TRBD1 might be the D (6 bases). Germline CDR1 reads MDHEN; CDR2 reads SYDVKM. CDR3 size: 13 residues. V was clipped by 6 bases and J by 4 bases, with 12 bases between them. CDR3 residues: CASRGQGTTEAFF. Written as DNA, the CDR3 is TGTGCCAGCAGGGGGCAGGGGACCACTGAAGCTTTCTTT.

The J gene is TRBJ2-1, the V gene TRBV11-3, with 7 bases that match TRBD2. The CDR3 totals 14 residues. CDR1 SGHNT and CDR2 YENEEA come from the germline V gene. V lost 0 bases and J lost 5; bases outside the gene matches: 1. The CDR3 sequence is CASSLDGTNNEQFF. DNA for the CDR3: TGTGCCAGCAGCTTAGATGGGACTAACAATGAGCAGTTCTTC.

The chain links TRBV7-2 to TRBJ1-1; D gene unclear. Between the trimmed V and J ends, which lost 5 bases and 0 bases, there was a span of 7 bases. CDR1 is SGHTA, CDR2 FQGNSA, per germline. There are 13 residues in the CDR3. The CDR3 sequence: CASSISVNTEAFF. In DNA, the CDR3 is TGTGCCAGCAGCATTTCAGTGAACACTGAAGCTTTCTTT.

The V gene is TRBV5-1, the J gene TRBJ2-5, with 9 bases identical to TRBD1. The J segment lost 5 bases and the V segment lost 3 bases, leaving 8 bases of the junction unmatched. This CDR3 has 15 amino acids. Germline V gene sequence: CDR1 SGHRS, CDR2 YFSETQ. CDR3 sequence: CASSSGQGPQETQYF. CDR3 bases: TGCGCCAGCAGCTCGGGACAGGGTCCCCAGGAGACCCAGTACTTC.

V gene TRBV11-2 combines with J gene TRBJ2-5; TRBD1 matches 8 bases. The J segment lost 5 bases and the V segment lost 3 bases, leaving 8 bases of the junction unmatched. CDR1 SGHAT and CDR2 FQNNGV come from the germline V gene. This CDR3 is 15 amino acids long. CDR3 nucleotide sequence: TGTGCCAGCAGCTTGACAGGGGAAGAACTCGAGACCCAGTACTTC. Translated, it gives CASSLTGEELETQYF.

The rearrangement uses TRBV5-1 and TRBJ2-5, with D unresolved. V shed 0 bases and J shed 5 bases, with 20 bases lying between them. CDR1 and CDR2 (germline): SGHRS, YFSETQ. The CDR3 loop spans 17 amino acids. This CDR3 is CASSLAAGSPMRETQYF. In DNA form, the CDR3 reads TGCGCCAGCAGCTTGGCGGCCGGTTCCCCAATGCGGGAGACCCAGTACTTC.

This chain joins TRBV4-3 and TRBJ1-2; the D is unclear. The CDR3 length is 14 residues. V lost 4 bases, J lost 4 bases, and 13 bases lay in between. The germline CDR1 and CDR2 sequences are LGHNA and YSLEER. This chain's CDR3 is CASSPGRISYGYTF. Written as DNA, the CDR3 is TGCGCCAGCAGCCCCGGGAGAATCTCCTATGGCTACACCTTC.

The genes are TRBV11-2 and TRBJ2-1; TRBD2 matches at 7 bases. With V trimmed by 4 bases and J by 0 bases, 6 bases remained unmatched. This CDR3 is 16 amino acids long. Germline V CDR1 and CDR2: SGHAT, FQNNGV. CDR3 region: CASSSWRESSYNEQFF. In DNA form, the CDR3 reads TGTGCCAGCAGCTCGTGGCGGGAGAGCTCCTACAATGAGCAGTTCTTC.

The gene calls are TRBV25-1 and TRBJ1-3, with D possibly TRBD1 on 5 matching bases. CDR1 is MGHDK, CDR2 SYGVNS, per germline. The V end was cut by 6 bases, the J end by 7 bases, with 16 bases between. CDR3 size: 14 residues. The CDR3 DNA reads as TGTGCCAGCAGCAGTGGGAGGGGCAGGAACACCATATATTTT. It codes for CASSSGRGRNTIYF.

Regarding this clone: Other DNA variants within this sample encode the same CDR3. J is TRBJ2-7 and V is TRBV18, with 7 positions matching TRBD2. V shed 3 bases, J shed 0 bases, and the junction held 5 bases outside the gene matches. In germline, CDR1 is KGHSH, CDR2 LQKENI. This CDR3 is built from 15 residues. The CDR3 is CASSPQAGPSYEQYF. CDR3 nucleotide sequence: TGTGCCAGCTCACCTCAAGCGGGGCCCTCCTACGAGCAGTACTTC. Combining the CDR3 with reference TRBV18 and TRBJ2-7 gives the whole variable domain NAGVMQNPRHLVRRRGQEARLRCSPMKGHSHVYWYRQLPEEGLKFMVYLQKENIIDESGMPKERFSAEFPKEGPSILRIQQVVRGDSAAYFCASSPQAGPSYEQYFGPGTRLTVT.

This chain links TRBV19 with TRBJ2-1; no clear D gene. The V end lost 4 bases, the J end lost 8 bases, and 12 bases lay between the germline ends. Germline V gene lookup returns CDR1 LNHDA and CDR2 SQIVND (reference sequence). The CDR3 contains 13 residues. CDR3 sequence (DNA): TGTGCCAGTAGTACGCGGATTAACTATGAGCAGTTCTTC. Protein: CASSTRINYEQFF.

The chain couples TRBV3-1 (or the pseudogene TRBV3-2) to TRBJ1-6, with D unclear. The germline V gene encodes CDR1 LGHDT and CDR2 YNNKEL (reference sequence). Deletions cut 0 bases from V and 1 base from J, with 7 bases between. The CDR3 has 16 residues. CDR3 sequence: CASSQEGESYNSPLHF. The CDR3 region has the DNA TGTGCCAGCAGCCAAGAGGGAGAATCCTATAATTCACCCCTCCACTTT.

This rearrangement joins TRBV6-5 to TRBJ2-7; 11 positions agree with TRBD2. The germline V gene encodes CDR1 MNHEY and CDR2 SVGAGI. V shed 6 bases and J 1 base; nucleotides not matched to a gene: 5. This CDR3 comprises 15 residues. The CDR3 nucleotides read TGTGCCAGCAGACAAGGGACTAGCGGTTCCTACGAGCAGTACTTC. Protein sequence: CASRQGTSGSYEQYF.